Each of the 10 T cell receptor beta chains below was sequenced from the same sample in a study of shared clonotypes between healthy human individuals. TCRdb's copy holds only in-frame clones and misses some; the assay was immunoSEQ multiplex PCR. Of about 110,000 clones listed, under 70% are singletons. The sample consisted of memory CD8+ T cells sorted from blood. Stated subset: CD45RO+ cells pooled with CCR7-negative TemRA cells. The receptors were gathered from a woman under 40 in good health.

This rearrangement joins TRBV6-6 to TRBJ2-1; 7 bases map to TRBD2. CDR1 is MNHNY and CDR2 is SVGAGI in the germline V gene (reference sequence). Unmatched junction bases numbered 5, after V lost 5 bases and J lost 1 base. The CDR3 is 15 residues long. CDR3 region: CASSAGVGSYNEQFF. In DNA form, the CDR3 reads TGTGCCAGCAGTGCGGGAGTGGGATCCTACAATGAGCAGTTCTTC.

This clone has a single count. This CDR3 is CASSVSGSSYEQYF. CDR3 sequence (DNA): TGTGCCAGCAGTGTTAGCGGGAGCTCCTACGAGCAGTACTTC. This rearrangement joins TRBV27 to TRBJ2-7; the match to TRBD2 covers 9 bases. The V segment lost 5 bases and the J segment 0 bases; nucleotides outside the gene matches: 2. CDR1 and CDR2 (germline): MNHEY, SMNVEV (reference sequence). CDR3 length equals 14 residues.

This clone was seen a single time. The chain joins TRBV5-1 to TRBJ2-7, with TRBD2 identical over 8 bases. This CDR3 comprises 16 residues. Germline V gene sequence: CDR1 SGHRS, CDR2 YFSETQ. After removal of 3 bases from V and 6 bases from J, the junction contained 14 bases not matched to a gene. The CDR3 loop reads CASSCHPGLGYCEQYF. The CDR3 bases are TGCGCCAGCAGCTGCCATCCGGGACTAGGATATTGCGAGCAGTACTTC.

There are many counts of this clone. The chain uses TRBV25-1 and TRBJ2-1, with TRBD2 matching over 7 bases. Germline CDR1 MGHDK, CDR2 SYGVNS. This CDR3 is built from 18 residues. J gave up 2 bases and V 3 bases, and 13 bases lay outside the gene matches. The CDR3 nucleotides read TGTGCCAGCAGTGATCTTGAAGAGAGGGAGGGCCCCTACAATGAGCAGTTCTTC. As protein: CASSDLEEREGPYNEQFF.

The CDR3 loop reads CTSSQEAGPNTEAFF. The DNA of the CDR3 is TGCACCAGCAGCCAAGAGGCAGGACCGAACACTGAAGCTTTCTTT. The chain employs TRBV1 and TRBJ1-1. TRBV1 represents a pseudogene. The CDR3 totals 15 residues.

Here the CDR3 reads CASSPGTGAQPQHF. The CDR3, as DNA: TGCGCCAGCAGCCCGGGGACAGGGGCTCAGCCCCAGCATTTT. This rearrangement joins TRBV5-1 to TRBJ1-5, with 10 bases fitting TRBD1. The germline V gene encodes CDR1 SGHRS and CDR2 YFSETQ. CDR3 size: 14 residues. Trimming took 4 bases from V and 6 from J; bases not matched to a gene: 4.

The chain combines TRBV5-1 with TRBJ2-1; no firm D call. Germline loops: CDR1 SGHRS, CDR2 YFSETQ. This CDR3 region has 15 residues. With 0 bases removed from V and 0 bases from J, the gap between germline ends came to 7 bases. As DNA, the CDR3 is TGCGCCAGCAGCTTGGACAGCCTCTCCTACAATGAGCAGTTCTTC. Its protein is CASSLDSLSYNEQFF.

The gene calls are TRBV6-1 and TRBJ2-4; D is unclear. V was trimmed by 2 bases and J by 9 bases, leaving 20 bases between them. CDR1 and CDR2 (germline): MNHNS, SASEGT. This CDR3 has 16 amino acids. CDR3 region: CASSENYETPFSIQYF. The CDR3 coding sequence is TGTGCCAGCAGTGAAAATTACGAGACTCCCTTCAGCATTCAGTACTTC.

This chain links TRBV7-2 with TRBJ2-2; 7 bases agree with TRBD2. In germline, CDR1 is SGHTA, CDR2 FQGNSA. The J segment lost 6 bases and the V segment lost 4 bases, leaving 5 bases of the junction unmatched. The CDR3 length is 14 residues. The CDR3 DNA sequence: TGTGCCAGCAGCTCGACTAGCCGGGCCGGGGAGCTGTTTTTT. Its protein product is CASSSTSRAGELFF.

The chain has TRBV25-1 and TRBJ2-2; either TRBD1 or TRBD2 may fit D (5 bases each). Trimming pared 8 bases from V and 2 bases from J, leaving 9 bases between. Germline loops: CDR1 MGHDK, CDR2 SYGVNS. The CDR3 covers 13 residues. The CDR3 DNA reads as TGTGCCAGCTGGGGACCTAACACCGGGGAGCTGTTTTTT. Translated, it gives CASWGPNTGELFF.